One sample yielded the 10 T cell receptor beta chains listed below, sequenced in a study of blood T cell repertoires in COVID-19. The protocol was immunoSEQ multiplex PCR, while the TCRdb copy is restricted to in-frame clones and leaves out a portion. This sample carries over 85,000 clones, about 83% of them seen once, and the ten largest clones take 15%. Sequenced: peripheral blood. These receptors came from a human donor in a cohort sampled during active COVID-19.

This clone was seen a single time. The CDR3 loop reads CATKRTGPSNEKLFF. The CDR3 DNA follows: TGTGCCACCAAAAGGACAGGGCCTTCTAATGAAAAACTGTTTTTT. The V and J genes are TRBV6-5 and TRBJ1-4; 8 positions agree with TRBD1. V lost 10 bases to trimming and J lost 3 bases; unmatched junction nucleotides: 10. The CDR3 length is 15 residues. Germline V gives CDR1 MNHEY, CDR2 SVGAGI.

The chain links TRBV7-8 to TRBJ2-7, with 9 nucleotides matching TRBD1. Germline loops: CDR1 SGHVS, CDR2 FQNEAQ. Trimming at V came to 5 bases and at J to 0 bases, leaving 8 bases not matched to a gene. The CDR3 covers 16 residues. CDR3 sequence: CASSHPDRGSSYEQYF. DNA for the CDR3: TGTGCCAGCAGCCACCCCGACAGGGGGAGCTCCTACGAGCAGTACTTC.

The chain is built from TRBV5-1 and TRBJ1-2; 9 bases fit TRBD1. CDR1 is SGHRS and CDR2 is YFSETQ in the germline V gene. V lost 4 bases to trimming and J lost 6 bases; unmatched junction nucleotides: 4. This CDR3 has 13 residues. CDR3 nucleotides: TGCGCCAGCAGCCCCCGGACAGGGGATGGCTACACCTTC. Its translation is CASSPRTGDGYTF.

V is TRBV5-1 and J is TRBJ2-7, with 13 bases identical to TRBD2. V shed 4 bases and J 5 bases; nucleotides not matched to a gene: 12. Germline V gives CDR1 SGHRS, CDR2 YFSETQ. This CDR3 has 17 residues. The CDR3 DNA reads TGCGCCAGCAGCCTGAGGACTAGCGGGAGTCAGATCCACGAGCAGTACTTC. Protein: CASSLRTSGSQIHEQYF.

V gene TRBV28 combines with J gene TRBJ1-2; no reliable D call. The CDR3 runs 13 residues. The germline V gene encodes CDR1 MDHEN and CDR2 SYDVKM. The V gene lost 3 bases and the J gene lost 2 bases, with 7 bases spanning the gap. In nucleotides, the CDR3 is TGTGCCAGCAGTTTGGCCCCAAACTATGGCTACACCTTC. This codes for CASSLAPNYGYTF.

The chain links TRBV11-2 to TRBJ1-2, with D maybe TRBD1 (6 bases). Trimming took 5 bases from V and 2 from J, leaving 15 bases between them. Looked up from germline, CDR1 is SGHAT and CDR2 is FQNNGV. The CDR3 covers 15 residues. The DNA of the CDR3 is TGTGCCAGCAGCCGGGGGGCGGGGGCCAACTATGGCTACACCTTC. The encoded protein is CASSRGAGANYGYTF.

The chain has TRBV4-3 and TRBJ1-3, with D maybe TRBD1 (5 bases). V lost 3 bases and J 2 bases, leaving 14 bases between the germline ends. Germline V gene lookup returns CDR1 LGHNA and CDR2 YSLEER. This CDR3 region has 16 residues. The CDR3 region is CASSQDTGNTGNTIYF. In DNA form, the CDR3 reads TGCGCCAGCAGCCAGGATACAGGAAATACTGGAAACACCATATATTTT.

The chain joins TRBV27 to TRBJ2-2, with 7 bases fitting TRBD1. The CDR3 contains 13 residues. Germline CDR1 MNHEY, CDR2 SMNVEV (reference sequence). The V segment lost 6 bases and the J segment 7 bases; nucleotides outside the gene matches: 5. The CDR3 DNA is TGTGCCAGCAGGGGGTGGGACAGCGGGGAGCTGTTTTTT. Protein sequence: CASRGWDSGELFF.

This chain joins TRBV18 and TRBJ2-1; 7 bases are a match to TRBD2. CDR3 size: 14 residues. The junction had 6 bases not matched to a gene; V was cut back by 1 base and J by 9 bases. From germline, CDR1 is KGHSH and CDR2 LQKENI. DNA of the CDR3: TGTGCCAGCTCACCACATCGACTAGCCGGTGAGCAGTTCTTC. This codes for CASSPHRLAGEQFF.

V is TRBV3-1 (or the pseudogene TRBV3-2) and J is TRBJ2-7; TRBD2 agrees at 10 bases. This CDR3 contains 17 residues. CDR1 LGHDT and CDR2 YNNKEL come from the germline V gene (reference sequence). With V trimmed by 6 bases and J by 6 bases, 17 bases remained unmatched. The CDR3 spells CASSRGESGGVALEQYF. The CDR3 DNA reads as TGTGCCAGCAGTAGAGGGGAGAGCGGGGGGGTTGCCCTCGAGCAGTACTTC.